The 28 T cell receptor beta chains in this list originate from one sample, sequenced in a study of long-term antiretroviral therapy in people with HIV. The run of the v3.0 immunoSEQ assay was at survey level. Sequencing used immunoSEQ multiplex PCR; TCRdb keeps in-frame clones, though not all of them. The sample has about 17,000 clones; 76% are singletons. This material consisted of unsorted PBMCs, taken about 2.5 years before starting antiretroviral therapy. The receptors come from a woman between 45 and 60 years old with HIV.

This clone was seen only once. The genes are TRBV2 and TRBJ2-7, with 7 bases aligning to TRBD1. Germline V gene data show CDR1 as SNHLY and CDR2 as FYNNEI. Losses at the gene ends were 6 bases for V and 1 base for J; bases not matched to a gene: 9. CDR3 length equals 15 residues. The CDR3 sequence: CASSHTLTGSYEQYF. The DNA for the CDR3 is TGTGCCAGCAGCCATACCTTGACAGGGTCCTACGAGCAGTACTTC.

V is TRBV27 and J is TRBJ1-5, with TRBD1 matching over 9 bases. After removal of 0 bases from V and 1 base from J, the junction contained 4 bases not matched to a gene. CDR3 length: 17 residues. CDR1 MNHEY and CDR2 SMNVEV come from the germline V gene (reference sequence). DNA for the CDR3: TGTGCCAGCAGTTTATCGTCGGGACAGGGAAGCAATCAGCCCCAGCATTTT. Its translation is CASSLSSGQGSNQPQHF.

A few counts support this clone. The CDR3: CASSTIYNSPLHF. CDR3 DNA: TGTGCCAGTAGTACGATCTATAATTCACCCCTCCACTTT. The chain links TRBV19 to TRBJ1-6; unclear D gene. The V gene's germline CDR1 is LNHDA and CDR2 SQIVND (reference sequence). Between the trimmed V and J ends, which lost 4 bases and 3 bases, there was a span of 4 bases. The CDR3 length is 13 residues.

The J gene is TRBJ1-4, the V gene TRBV6-5; 7 bases map to TRBD1. The CDR3 sequence is 14 residues long. Germline-derived CDR1 and CDR2 are MNHEY and SVGAGI. J was trimmed by 7 bases and V by 7 bases; bases with no gene match: 9. The CDR3 coding sequence is TGTGCCAGCAACAACAGGGGTTTGGGTGAAAAACTGTTTTTT. It yields the protein CASNNRGLGEKLFF.

This rearrangement joins TRBV5-1 to TRBJ1-3, with a weak D call TRBD1 (5 bases). The CDR3 has 16 amino acids. The V end lost 4 bases, the J end lost 0 bases, and 14 bases lay between the germline ends. CDR1 and CDR2 from the germline V gene are SGHRS and YFSETQ. CDR3 loop: CASSKDTTYSGNTIYF. CDR3 nucleotide sequence: TGCGCCAGCAGCAAGGACACTACTTACTCTGGAAACACCATATATTTT.

This rearrangement joins TRBV10-3 to TRBJ1-6; D is unresolved. The germline CDR1 and CDR2 sequences are ENHRY and SYGVKD. Trimming removed 3 bases from V and 0 bases from J, with 3 bases in between. The CDR3 has 14 residues. The CDR3 sequence is CAISESSYNSPLHF. The CDR3 nucleotides read TGTGCCATCAGTGAAAGCTCCTATAATTCACCCCTCCACTTT.

This rearrangement joins TRBV7-2 to TRBJ2-3; D is unresolved. Germline CDR1 SGHTA, CDR2 FQGNSA. V dropped 2 bases and J dropped 5 bases, with 14 bases sitting between them. The CDR3 is 15 residues long. The CDR3 coding sequence is TGTGCCAGCAGCTTAATCGACCTGGGAAGAGATACGCAGTATTTT. Translated: CASSLIDLGRDTQYF. Complete variable domain (other parts from reference TRBV7-2 and TRBJ2-3): GAGVSQSPSNKVTEKGKDVELRCDPISGHTALYWYRQSLGQGLEFLIYFQGNSAPDKSGLPSDRFSAERTGGSVSTLTIQRTQQEDSAVYLCASSLIDLGRDTQYFGPGTRLTVL.

V gene TRBV1 combines with J gene TRBJ2-3; TRBD2, the table's D call, was not compared with the DNA. TRBV1 is recorded as a pseudogene. CDR3 size: 16 residues. The chain's CDR3 is CTSSQYAVGSTDTQYF. CDR3 coding DNA: TGCACCAGCAGCCAATATGCTGTCGGGAGCACAGATACGCAGTATTTT.

The chain carries TRBV11-2 and TRBJ2-3; D gene uncertain. Between the trimmed V and J ends, which lost 2 bases and 4 bases, there was a span of 7 bases. CDR1 is SGHAT and CDR2 is FQNNGV in the germline V gene. The CDR3 covers 13 residues. In DNA, the CDR3 is TGTGCCAGCAGCTTACCCGCCGCAGATACGCAGTATTTT. Translating it yields CASSLPAADTQYF. The variable domain in full, completed from reference TRBV11-2 and TRBJ2-3, reads EAGVAQSPRYKIIEKRQSVAFWCNPISGHATLYWYQQILGQGPKLLIQFQNNGVVDDSQLPKDRFSAERLKGVDSTLKIQPAKLEDSAVYLCASSLPAADTQYFGPGTRLTVL.

V gene TRBV18 combines with J gene TRBJ1-1; 8 bases are a match to TRBD1. The germline V gene encodes CDR1 KGHSH and CDR2 LQKENI. V was pared by 0 bases and J by 8 bases, with 5 bases of the junction left unmatched. The CDR3 runs to 14 residues. The CDR3 region is CASSPPGGTGEAFF. The CDR3 DNA sequence: TGTGCCAGCTCACCACCGGGGGGGACAGGAGAAGCTTTCTTT.

V is TRBV11-2 and J is TRBJ1-1; D not certain. The CDR3 runs to 13 residues. The V and J ends lost 3 bases and 7 bases respectively, with 12 bases between them. CDR1 SGHAT and CDR2 FQNNGV come from the germline V gene. The CDR3 is CASSFVVGREAFF. The CDR3 nucleotides read TGTGCCAGCAGCTTTGTCGTCGGGCGTGAAGCTTTCTTT.

The V and J genes are TRBV19 and TRBJ2-1, with D unclear. Germline CDR1 reads LNHDA; CDR2 reads SQIVND (reference sequence). The CDR3 contains 13 residues. V shed 7 bases and J shed 0 bases, with 7 bases lying between them. CDR3 residues: CASKESSYNEQFF. The CDR3 DNA follows: TGTGCCAGTAAAGAAAGCTCCTACAATGAGCAGTTCTTC.

The chain employs TRBV5-6 and TRBJ1-3; TRBD1 aligns across 7 bases. This CDR3 comprises 16 residues. The J segment lost 4 bases and the V segment lost 4 bases, leaving 11 bases of the junction unmatched. Germline CDR1 reads SGHDT; CDR2 reads YYEEEE. CDR3 region: CASSAAGTAGGNTIYF. The CDR3 DNA sequence: TGTGCCAGCAGCGCCGCCGGGACAGCGGGAGGAAACACCATATATTTT.

The chain recombines TRBV6-1 with TRBJ1-5; D gene uncertain. Trimming took 6 bases from V and 4 from J, leaving 16 bases between them. The CDR3 length is 15 residues. Germline V CDR1 and CDR2: MNHNS, SASEGT. CDR3 region: CASSAGLDPNQPQHF. The DNA of the CDR3 is TGTGCCAGCAGCGCAGGATTGGATCCTAATCAGCCCCAGCATTTT.

The chain combines TRBV6-6 with TRBJ1-5; D might be TRBD1 (5 bases). Looked up from germline, CDR1 is MNHNY and CDR2 is SVGAGI (reference sequence). V lost 2 bases, J lost 4 bases, and 9 bases lay in between. The CDR3 is 14 amino acids. CDR3 region: CASSYDKGNQPQHF. In DNA form, the CDR3 reads TGTGCCAGCAGTTACGACAAGGGGAATCAGCCCCAGCATTTT.

This clone was counted once. This rearrangement joins TRBV7-3 to TRBJ1-2; 10 positions match TRBD1. V lost 5 bases, J lost 4 bases, and 4 bases stayed unmatched. Germline V gene data show CDR1 as SGHTA and CDR2 as FQGTGA. The CDR3 is made up of 14 amino acids. The CDR3, as DNA: TGTGCCAGCAGCCCGACAGGGGGCAGCTATGGCTACACCTTC. As protein: CASSPTGGSYGYTF.

The chain employs TRBV12-5 and TRBJ2-2; 10 positions match TRBD2. The CDR3 has 18 amino acids. J gave up 5 bases and V 7 bases, and 16 bases lay outside the gene matches. CDR1 and CDR2 (germline): LGHNT, FRNRAP. CDR3 in amino acids: CASAQGGVAGGRTGELFF. In DNA form, the CDR3 reads TGTGCTAGTGCCCAGGGAGGGGTAGCGGGGGGACGGACCGGGGAGCTGTTTTTT. The full variable domain, its missing parts supplied by reference TRBV12-5 and TRBJ2-2, is DARVTQTPRHKVTEMGQEVTMRCQPILGHNTVFWYRQTMMQGLELLAYFRNRAPLDDSGMPKDRFSAEMPDATLATLKIQPSEPRDSAVYFCASAQGGVAGGRTGELFFGEGSRLTVL.

V is TRBV30 and J is TRBJ1-3, with no clear D. Trimming took 2 bases from V and 4 from J, leaving 6 bases between them. This CDR3 has 12 residues. Germline V gene data show CDR1 as GTSNPN and CDR2 as SVGIG (reference sequence). The CDR3: CAWSIEGNTIYF. The CDR3 coding sequence is TGTGCCTGGAGTATCGAGGGAAACACCATATATTTT. Filled out from reference TRBV30 and TRBJ1-3, the complete variable domain reads SQTIHQWPATLVQPVGSPLSLECTVEGTSNPNLYWYRQAAGRGLQLLFYSVGIGQISSEVPQNLSASRPQDRQFILSSKKLLLSDSGFYLCAWSIEGNTIYFGEGSWLTVV.

V and J are TRBV5-1 and TRBJ2-1; 9 bases fit TRBD2. Trimming cost V 7 bases and J 6 bases; bases outside gene matches: 11. CDR1 SGHRS and CDR2 YFSETQ come from the germline V gene. The CDR3 length is 15 residues. CDR3: CASYPPGLASNEQFF. DNA for the CDR3: TGCGCCAGCTACCCCCCGGGACTAGCAAGCAATGAGCAGTTCTTC.

The chain recombines TRBV10-2 with TRBJ1-3; no definite D call. Germline V lookup: CDR1 WSHSY, CDR2 SAAADI. With 7 bases removed from V and 6 bases from J, the gap between germline ends came to 16 bases. The CDR3 loop spans 14 amino acids. CDR3 residues: CASTATGLENTIYF. The CDR3 DNA is TGCGCCAGCACGGCTACCGGACTCGAAAACACCATATATTTT.

V gene TRBV6-6 combines with J gene TRBJ2-7; possibly TRBD1 for D (5 bases). Deletions cut 0 bases from V and 3 bases from J, with 12 bases between. Germline CDR1 and CDR2: MNHNY and SVGAGI (reference sequence). This CDR3 comprises 15 residues. The CDR3 DNA reads TGTGCCAGCAGTTACTCAAGGCAGGGAAACTACGAGCAGTACTTC. As protein: CASSYSRQGNYEQYF.

J is TRBJ2-3 and V is TRBV2; the D gene is possibly TRBD2 (7 bases). Germline loops: CDR1 SNHLY, CDR2 FYNNEI. V was pared by 2 bases and J by 1 base, with 13 bases between. The CDR3 has 16 amino acids. Here the CDR3 reads CASSELAGAGTDTQYF. CDR3 nucleotide sequence: TGTGCCAGCAGTGAACTGGCGGGGGCTGGCACAGATACGCAGTATTTT.

This clone is deemed medium-sized. The J gene is TRBJ1-3, the V gene TRBV18, with D unclear. The CDR3 loop spans 14 amino acids. The germline CDR1 and CDR2 sequences are KGHSH and LQKENI. The V gene lost 3 bases and the J gene lost 4 bases, with 10 bases spanning the gap. The CDR3 region is CASSPLLKGNTIYF. CDR3 coding DNA: TGTGCCAGCTCACCCCTTTTGAAAGGAAACACCATATATTTT. Filled out from reference TRBV18 and TRBJ1-3, the complete variable domain reads NAGVMQNPRHLVRRRGQEARLRCSPMKGHSHVYWYRQLPEEGLKFMVYLQKENIIDESGMPKERFSAEFPKEGPSILRIQQVVRGDSAAYFCASSPLLKGNTIYFGEGSWLTVV.

The chain has TRBV7-3 and TRBJ2-5; TRBD2 matches 7 bases. With V trimmed by 2 bases and J by 6 bases, 3 bases remained unmatched. The germline gives CDR1 SGHTA, CDR2 FQGTGA. The CDR3 length is 13 residues. The CDR3 reads CASSLGGGKTQYF. The CDR3 DNA reads TGTGCCAGCAGCTTAGGGGGGGGTAAGACCCAGTACTTC.

The rearrangement joins TRBV19 to TRBJ1-1; TRBD1 agrees at 8 bases. V dropped 3 bases and J dropped 1; count of bases not matched to a gene: 4. There are 15 residues in the CDR3. Germline CDR1 LNHDA, CDR2 SQIVND (reference sequence). CDR3 bases: TGTGCCAGTAGTATCGACAGGGGCAGGAACACTGAAGCTTTCTTT. This gives the protein CASSIDRGRNTEAFF. The variable domain in full, with the rest retrieved from reference TRBV19 and TRBJ1-1, is DGGITQSPKYLFRKEGQNVTLSCEQNLNHDAMYWYRQDPGQGLRLIYYSQIVNDFQKGDIAEGYSVSREKKESFPLTVTSAQKNPTAFYLCASSIDRGRNTEAFFGQGTRLTVV.

V and J are TRBV9 and TRBJ2-3; 9 nucleotides match TRBD1. V was clipped by 0 bases and J by 1 base; unmatched bases: 3. The V gene's germline CDR1 is SGDLS and CDR2 YYNGEE. The CDR3 extends over 16 amino acids. This CDR3 reads CASSVGTGVGTDTQYF. The CDR3 coding sequence is TGTGCCAGCAGCGTAGGGACAGGGGTAGGCACAGATACGCAGTATTTT.

The chain carries TRBV7-6 and TRBJ2-3, with unresolved D. Germline V gene lookup returns CDR1 SGHVS and CDR2 FNYEAQ. CDR3 length equals 13 residues. Trimming shortened V by 2 bases and J by 2 bases, and 5 bases separated the two germline ends. The CDR3: CASSLQSTDTQYF. The CDR3 nucleotides are TGTGCCAGCAGCTTACAGTCCACAGATACGCAGTATTTT.

The V call is TRBV10-1, the J call TRBJ2-7, with a possible D match to TRBD2 (5 bases). The CDR3 loop spans 14 amino acids. Germline CDR1 is WNHNN and CDR2 is SYGVQD (reference sequence). V was cut by 0 bases and J by 1 base, with 7 bases left in between. In nucleotides, the CDR3 is TGCGCCAGCAGTGAGTCACGGGGATCCTACGAGCAGTACGTC. It is translated as CASSESRGSYEQYV.